This entry is about one T cell receptor beta chain. The antigen is undetermined. Method: immunoSEQ multiplex PCR; TCRdb's copy keeps in-frame clones and lacks some. The table lists some 150,000 clones, roughly 93% of them singletons. This sample was taken from a study of T cell responses to AZD1222 COVID-19 vaccine. Study conclusions and caveats: Following two doses of AZD1222, Spike-specific TCR breadth and depth rose. Baseline testing showed seropositivity in only six AZD1222 recipients. The span of vaccine-associated CD4 TCRs extended across spike, with dominance at 160-218 and 743-854.

The clonotype originates from an adult in good health. The sequences come from peripheral blood, collected on day 0 of AZD1222 vaccination.

DNA of the CDR3: TGTGCCTGGAGTCCGTTCGGGGGAGCCAAAAACATTCAGTACTTC. It encodes CAWSPFGGAKNIQYF. The chain couples TRBV30 to TRBJ2-4; D may be TRBD2 (6 bases). The CDR3 spans 15 residues. Deletions cut 2 bases from V and 0 bases from J, with 11 bases between. Per germline, CDR1 GTSNPN and CDR2 SVGIG (reference sequence).